Each of the 3 T cell receptor beta chains below was sequenced from the same sample in a study of blood T cells in healthy people across ages. A second PCR of roughly 6 to 12 cycles used a sample-barcoded 5' primer and a J-beta primer mix. TCRdb re-derived calls from the 5' RACE reads in MiXCR, one entry per CDR3 protein. Of hundreds of thousands of distinct CDR3 sequences in the sample, 25% were seen once. The same sample was also used in a study of T cells of mothers and their children.

The sample comprised blood. The receptors stem from a boy between 10 and 17 years old in good health.

The chain employs TRBV5-1 and TRBJ2-5; D possibly corresponds to TRBD1 (6 bases). Germline V lookup: CDR1 SGHRS, CDR2 YFSETQ. The CDR3 consists of 14 residues. V shed 4 bases and J shed 3 bases, with 13 bases lying between them. CDR3 protein: CASSPWAGEETQYF. The CDR3 bases are TGCGCCAGCAGCCCTTGGGCAGGGGAAGAGACCCAGTACTTC.

This clonotype was counted only a few times. This chain joins TRBV6-6 and TRBJ2-7; D gene ambiguous. Germline values: CDR1 MNHNY, CDR2 SVGAGI (reference sequence). Trimming left V 2 bases short and J 3 bases short, with 14 bases between. CDR3 length: 15 amino acids. CDR3 amino acids: CASSYTKLGYYEQYF. DNA for the CDR3: TGTGCCAGCAGTTACACCAAACTGGGGTACTACGAGCAGTACTTC.

The chain couples TRBV6-2 or TRBV6-3 to TRBJ2-5, with D possibly called TRBD1 or TRBD2 (5 bases each). This CDR3 is built from 13 residues. Germline-derived CDR1 and CDR2 are MNHEY and SVGEGT. Trimming took off 2 bases at V and 8 bases at J, with 12 bases between the two ends. The DNA for the CDR3 is TGTGCCAGCAGTTACCGGGACGGACTTACCCAGTACTTC. Amino acids: CASSYRDGLTQYF.